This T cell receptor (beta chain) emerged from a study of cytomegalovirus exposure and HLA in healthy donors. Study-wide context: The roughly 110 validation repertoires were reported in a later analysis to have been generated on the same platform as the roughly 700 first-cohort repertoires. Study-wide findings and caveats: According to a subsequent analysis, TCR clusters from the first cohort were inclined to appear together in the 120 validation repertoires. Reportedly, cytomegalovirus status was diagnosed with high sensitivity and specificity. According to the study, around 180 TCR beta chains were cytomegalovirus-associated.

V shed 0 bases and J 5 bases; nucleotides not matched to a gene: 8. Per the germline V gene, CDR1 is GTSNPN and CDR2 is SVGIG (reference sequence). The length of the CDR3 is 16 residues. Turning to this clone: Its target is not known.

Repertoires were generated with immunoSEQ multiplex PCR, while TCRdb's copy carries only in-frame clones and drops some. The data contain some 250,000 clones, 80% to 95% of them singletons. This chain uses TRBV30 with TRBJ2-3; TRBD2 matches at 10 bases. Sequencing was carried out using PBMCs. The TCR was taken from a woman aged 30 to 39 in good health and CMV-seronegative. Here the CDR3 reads CAWSVLLAGAVDTQYF. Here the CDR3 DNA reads TGTGCCTGGAGTGTACTTCTAGCGGGAGCCGTAGATACGCAGTATTTT.